This T cell receptor (beta chain) is drawn from a study of CD8+CD57+ T cells in acquired aplastic anemia. Investigators profiled TCR beta VDJ and CDR3 from genomic DNA template. TCRdb reprocessed the reads via MiXCR and lists one record per CDR3 protein. The sample lists under 250,000 distinct CDR3 sequences, 47% occurring once. Study-wide points: Approximately 30 was the count of CD8+ CDR3 sequences that patients shared with controls.

The authors sequenced patients whose flow cytometry had shown CD8+CD57+ cell expansion. This clonotype was seen many times. The target antigen is unknown. The CDR3 loop spans 13 amino acids. Germline assignment: CDR1 MNHEY and CDR2 SVGAGI. V was clipped by 3 bases and J by 3 bases, with 9 bases between them. The chain has TRBV6-5 and TRBJ2-7, with D tentatively TRBD2 (6 bases). Source material: sorted CD4+, CD8+, or CD8+CD57+ T cells (not recorded which) from PBMCs. The sequence came from a human donor with aplastic anemia. CDR3 sequence: CASSYSGFYEQYF. CDR3 coding DNA: TGTGCCAGCAGTTATAGCGGATTCTACGAGCAGTACTTC.